The next 20 T cell receptor beta chains were all read from a single sample in a study of T cell changes during pregnancy in multiple sclerosis. Clones were sequenced by immunoSEQ multiplex PCR, and TCRdb holds only the in-frame ones, with some missing. The sample holds more than 80,000 clones, less than 95% seen once. The sequencing used peripheral blood, collected before pregnancy. The receptors here all came from a female donor with multiple sclerosis, enrolled in a pregnancy study.

The rearrangement links TRBV11-2 to TRBJ1-6, with TRBD1 matching 7 bases. The CDR3 runs 15 residues. V was clipped by 3 bases and J by 10 bases; unmatched bases: 9. CDR1 and CDR2 from the germline V gene are SGHAT and FQNNGV. The CDR3 nucleotides read TGTGCCAGCAGCTTTGACAGGGTTGTGGGGTCACCCCTCCACTTT. It codes for CASSFDRVVGSPLHF.

Only a few counts were recorded for this clone. The rearrangement links TRBV7-3 to TRBJ2-1; 13 bases agree with TRBD2. CDR1 SGHTA and CDR2 FQGTGA come from the germline V gene. CDR3 length: 19 residues. J lost 2 bases, V lost 5 bases, and 12 bases had no gene match. CDR3 loop: CASSPRLAGGPSTYNEQFF. The CDR3 nucleotides read TGTGCCAGCAGCCCCAGACTAGCGGGGGGCCCCAGCACCTACAATGAGCAGTTCTTC.

This chain connects TRBV7-3 to TRBJ2-7; D may be TRBD2 (6 bases). V lost 5 bases and J lost 6, with 14 bases in between. Germline-derived CDR1 and CDR2 are SGHTA and FQGTGA. The CDR3 loop spans 13 amino acids. The CDR3 DNA follows: TGTGCCAGCAGCCCGTCGCGGGATGCCGAGCAGTACTTC. Its protein is CASSPSRDAEQYF.

As concerns this clone: Other DNA sequences in the same sample also yield this CDR3. The chain joins TRBV4-3 to TRBJ2-6, with a possible D match to TRBD2 (5 bases). The CDR3 runs 15 residues. CDR1 is LGHNA, CDR2 YSLEER, per germline. Trimming took 1 base from V and 2 from J, leaving 6 bases between them. The DNA for the CDR3 is TGCGCCAGCAGCCAAGGAGGGACTGGGGCCAACGTCCTGACTTTC. Protein product: CASSQGGTGANVLTF.

This rearrangement joins TRBV7-6 to TRBJ2-2; a weak D match, TRBD2 (5 bases). The germline V gene has CDR1 SGHVS and CDR2 FNYEAQ. V shed 5 bases and J shed 5 bases, with 18 bases lying between them. The CDR3 is 16 residues long. CDR3 protein: CASSPLTGMGTGELFF. CDR3 DNA sequence: TGTGCCAGCAGCCCGCTGACGGGGATGGGGACCGGGGAGCTGTTTTTT. Full variable domain (outside the CDR3, taken from reference TRBV7-6 and TRBJ2-2): GAGVSQSPRYKVTKRGQDVALRCDPISGHVSLYWYRQALGQGPEFLTYFNYEAQQDKSGLPNDRFSAERPEGSISTLTIQRTEQRDSAMYRCASSPLTGMGTGELFFGEGSRLTVL.

The chain couples TRBV7-2 to TRBJ2-7; 10 bases line up with TRBD2. The CDR3 runs to 15 residues. The V segment lost 1 base and the J segment 2 bases; nucleotides outside the gene matches: 2. From germline, CDR1 is SGHTA and CDR2 FQGNSA. In DNA, the CDR3 is TGTGCCAGCAGCTTAGAAGCGGGAGGGCCCTACGAGCAGTACTTC. This encodes CASSLEAGGPYEQYF.

Note on this clone: The junction departs from the called germline gene at one end, perhaps through a read error. V is TRBV7-8 and J is TRBJ1-3, with 8 bases fitting TRBD1. Germline V CDR1 and CDR2: SGHVS, FQNEAQ. The CDR3 covers 17 residues. The chain's CDR3 is CASSLRVSGTGGSTIYF. The CDR3 region has the DNA TGTGCCAGCAGCTTAAGGGTCTCCGGGACAGGCGGAAGCACCATATATTTT.

The chain has TRBV11-3 and TRBJ2-1; TRBD1 agrees at 8 bases. Trimming at V came to 5 bases and at J to 10 bases, leaving 19 bases not matched to a gene. Germline V CDR1 and CDR2: SGHNT, YENEEA. The CDR3 runs 17 residues. CDR3 sequence reads: CASSHRGLGLPAAEQFF. CDR3 nucleotides: TGTGCCAGCAGCCACAGGGGGTTGGGACTGCCCGCCGCCGAGCAGTTCTTC.

The chain is built from TRBV7-3 and TRBJ2-7; TRBD2 agrees at 7 bases. In germline, CDR1 is SGHTA, CDR2 FQGTGA. With V trimmed by 4 bases and J by 2 bases, 2 bases remained unmatched. The CDR3 sequence is 13 residues long. CDR3 nucleotide sequence: TGTGCCAGCAGCTCTAGCGGAGCCTACGAGCAGTACTTC. This sequence encodes CASSSSGAYEQYF.

The chain is built from TRBV27 and TRBJ1-1; D not resolved. In germline, CDR1 is MNHEY, CDR2 SMNVEV (reference sequence). The CDR3 loop spans 13 amino acids. The V end lost 8 bases, the J end lost 3 bases, and 13 bases lay between the germline ends. CDR3 loop: CASWRVGDTEAFF. The CDR3 DNA reads TGTGCCAGCTGGAGGGTAGGCGACACTGAAGCTTTCTTT.

This clone was seen only once. V gene TRBV18 combines with J gene TRBJ2-7; 12 nucleotides agree with TRBD2. After removal of 2 bases from V and 0 bases from J, the junction contained 5 bases not matched to a gene. The CDR3 is 17 residues long. Germline lookup yields CDR1 KGHSH and CDR2 LQKENI. DNA for the CDR3: TGTGCCAGCTCACCAACTAGCGGGGGGATTCACTCCTACGAGCAGTACTTC. The encoded protein is CASSPTSGGIHSYEQYF.

V and J are TRBV4-1 and TRBJ1-2; 9 nucleotides line up with TRBD1. CDR1 MGHRA and CDR2 YSYEKL come from the germline V gene. CDR3 length: 15 amino acids. Losses at the gene ends were 2 bases for V and 6 bases for J; bases not matched to a gene: 7. The CDR3 nucleotides read TGCGCCAGCAGCCAAAATCCGACAGGGGGTCATGGCTACACCTTC. This translates into CASSQNPTGGHGYTF.

The rearrangement links TRBV18 to TRBJ1-4; D not resolved. CDR3 size: 17 residues. The ends were cut back, 3 bases at V and 3 bases at J, with 17 bases in the middle. CDR1 and CDR2 from the germline V gene are KGHSH and LQKENI. The CDR3 bases are TGTGCCAGCTCACCTAAGATTCGCGGTATGGCTAATGAAAAACTGTTTTTT. As protein: CASSPKIRGMANEKLFF.

This chain connects TRBV7-2 to TRBJ2-5; 9 positions match TRBD1. J was trimmed by 6 bases and V by 6 bases; bases with no gene match: 14. Germline values: CDR1 SGHTA, CDR2 FQGNSA. This CDR3 has 16 amino acids. The CDR3, as DNA: TGTGCCAGCAGACGGACCGGGACAGGGAACGTCAAGACCCAGTACTTC. It is translated as CASRRTGTGNVKTQYF.

The genes are TRBV7-2 and TRBJ1-3; D unresolved. CDR1 and CDR2 (germline): SGHTA, FQGNSA. Trimming took 5 bases from V and 2 from J, leaving 7 bases between them. This CDR3 is 13 amino acids long. Here the CDR3 DNA reads TGTGCCAGCAGCCCGAGTACTGGAAACACCATATATTTT. Its translation: CASSPSTGNTIYF.

This clone came up many times. The genes are TRBV6-1 and TRBJ1-1, with D uncertain. This CDR3 region has 13 residues. CDR1 and CDR2 (germline): MNHNS, SASEGT. Trimming left V 4 bases short and J 0 bases short, with 6 bases between. CDR3 sequence reads: CASSVRMNTEAFF. CDR3 sequence (DNA): TGTGCCAGCAGTGTCAGGATGAACACTGAAGCTTTCTTT.

This clone was detected once. The chain couples TRBV7-9 to TRBJ2-7; 12 bases map to TRBD1. Germline loops: CDR1 SEHNR, CDR2 FQNEAQ (reference sequence). The CDR3 loop spans 16 amino acids. Losses at the gene ends were 3 bases for V and 7 bases for J; bases not matched to a gene: 10. The CDR3 spells CASSFHPGTGGSEQYF. Here the CDR3 DNA reads TGTGCCAGCAGCTTTCACCCCGGGACAGGGGGCTCTGAGCAGTACTTC.

This chain connects TRBV13 to TRBJ2-5; a weak D match, TRBD2 (5 bases). This CDR3 comprises 14 residues. V was shortened by 4 bases and J by 2 bases, with 11 bases between the two germline ends. CDR1 is PRHDT, CDR2 FYEKMQ, per germline (reference sequence). CDR3 nucleotide sequence: TGTGCCAGCAGCTCCGAGGGCTCTCAAGAGACCCAGTACTTC. Its translation: CASSSEGSQETQYF.

V gene TRBV14 combines with J gene TRBJ1-4; 7 bases are shared with TRBD1. The CDR3 has 14 amino acids. Trimming took 4 bases from V and 4 from J; bases not matched to a gene: 3. Germline CDR1 is SGHDN and CDR2 is FVKESK. CDR3 in DNA: TGTGCCAGCAGCCTGACAGGGCTTAATGAAAAACTGTTTTTT. This gives the protein CASSLTGLNEKLFF. Based on the CDR3 plus reference TRBV14 and TRBJ1-4, the full variable domain is EAGVTQFPSHSVIEKGQTVTLRCDPISGHDNLYWYRRVMGKEIKFLLHFVKESKQDESGMPNNRFLAERTGGTYSTLKVQPAELEDSGVYFCASSLTGLNEKLFFGSGTQLSVL.

The rearrangement joins TRBV28 to TRBJ2-7; D unresolved. The CDR3 sequence is 12 residues long. Trimming pared 0 bases from V and 3 bases from J, leaving 3 bases between. Germline V gene lookup returns CDR1 MDHEN and CDR2 SYDVKM. The CDR3 nucleotides read TGTGCCAGCAGTTTATGGTACTACGAGCAGTACTTC. Protein sequence: CASSLWYYEQYF.